This T cell receptor beta chain was profiled in a study of beta chain features in type 1 diabetes. Study-level points and caveats: TCRB CDR3 length was moderately but significantly reduced in all four CD4+ subsets of Type 1 diabetes patients. Insertion counts at VDJ junctions were lower in type 1 diabetes patients, who also showed more deletions there. Patients' naive, central memory and regulatory TCRB repertoires appeared more alike than those of healthy donors.

CD45RO/CCR7/CD25/CD127/CD95/CD27 separated CD4+ naive, central memory, regulatory and stem cell-like memory cells by sorting. As every portion of the isolated RNA was reverse transcribed, the sequencing read expressed TCRB transcripts. The assay was immunoSEQ multiplex PCR, and TCRdb's table has in-frame clones only and misses some. The sample has about 300,000 clones; less than 15% are singletons. This clone was recorded a few times. Antigen: not known. Sequencing used naive CD4+ T cells from blood. The TCR originated in a woman in her late teens or twenties with type 1 diabetes.

For the CDR3, the DNA is TGTGCCAGCAGCTTCCTAGCGGGAGGGCGGGAGACCCAGTACTTC. It encodes CASSFLAGGRETQYF. The J gene is TRBJ2-5, the V gene TRBV5-6; 12 bases align to TRBD2. The CDR3 loop spans 15 amino acids. The V and J ends lost 2 bases and 5 bases, in that order; junction bases with no gene match: 4. In germline, CDR1 is SGHDT, CDR2 YYEEEE. The entire variable domain, with the rest obtained from reference TRBV5-6 and TRBJ2-5, is as follows: DAGVTQSPTHLIKTRGQQVTLRCSPKSGHDTVSWYQQALGQGPQFIFQYYEEEERQRGNFPDRFSGHQFPNYSSELNVNALLLGDSALYLCASSFLAGGRETQYFGPGTRLLVL.